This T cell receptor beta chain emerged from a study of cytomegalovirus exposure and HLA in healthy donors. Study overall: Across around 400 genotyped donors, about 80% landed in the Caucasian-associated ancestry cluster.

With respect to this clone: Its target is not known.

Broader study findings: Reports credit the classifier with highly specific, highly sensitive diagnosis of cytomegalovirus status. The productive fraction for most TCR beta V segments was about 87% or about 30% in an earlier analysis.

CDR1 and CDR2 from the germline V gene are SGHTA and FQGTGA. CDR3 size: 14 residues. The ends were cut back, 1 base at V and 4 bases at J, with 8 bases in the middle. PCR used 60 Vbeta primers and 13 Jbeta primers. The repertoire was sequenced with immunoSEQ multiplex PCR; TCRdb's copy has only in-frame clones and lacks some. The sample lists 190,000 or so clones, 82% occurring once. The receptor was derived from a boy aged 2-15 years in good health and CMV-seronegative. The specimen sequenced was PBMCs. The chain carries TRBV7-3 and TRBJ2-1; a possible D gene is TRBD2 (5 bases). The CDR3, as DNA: TGTGCCAGCAGCTTAAGTCGGGGTTACAATGAGCAGTTCTTC. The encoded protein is CASSLSRGYNEQFF.